This TCR beta chain is drawn from a study of blood T cells in healthy people across ages. Study-level background: Template switching captured about one barcoded beta molecule per two T cells.

It was with a sample-barcoded 5' primer and a J-beta primer mix that a second PCR of about 6 to 12 cycles was run. TCRdb reanalysed the 5' RACE reads using MiXCR and keeps one entry per CDR3 protein. The sample has about 720,000 distinct CDR3 sequences, 22% seen once. The CDR3 sequence is 15 residues long. With 2 bases clipped from V and 6 bases from J, the junction kept 7 bases outside the gene matches. From germline, CDR1 is SGHDN and CDR2 FVKESK. Study-wide points: Because donor CMV status was unknown, expanded clonotype changes were possibly confounded.

On this clonotype: The antigen is not known.

This sequence joins TRBV14 and TRBJ1-5; TRBD1 agrees at 7 bases. The TCR sequence derives from a man in his 70s in good health. Sequenced: blood. The DNA of the CDR3 is TGTGCCAGCAGCCAAATCGACAGGGCTCTTCAGCCCCAGCATTTT. Protein product: CASSQIDRALQPQHF. Based on the CDR3 plus reference TRBV14 and TRBJ1-5, the full variable domain is EAGVTQFPSHSVIEKGQTVTLRCDPISGHDNLYWYRRVMGKEIKFLLHFVKESKQDESGMPNNRFLAERTGGTYSTLKVQPAELEDSGVYFCASSQIDRALQPQHFGDGTRLSIL.